These T cell receptor beta chains were read from a single sample in a study of CD8+ T cells in alopecia areata. This table comes from immunoSEQ multiplex PCR, and its TCRdb copy is limited to in-frame clones, with some not included. The sample yields 95,000 to 100,000 clones, just under 60% seen once. The source material was CD8+ T cells sorted from blood, sampled around week 55, from a patient treated with tofacitinib. Receptor source: a human donor with alopecia areata. The CDR3 runs from the conserved cysteine through the conserved F or W. D genes are given only for firm matches. Size is omitted from some rows. Given values are once, few, many or a class for expanded clones.

D,J,V,size,DNA,CDR3
NA,TRBJ2-1,TRBV5-1,NA,TGCGCCAGCAGCCAACCAGGGTTAGGGCAGTTCTTC,CASSQPGLGQFF
TRBD1,TRBJ1-5,TRBV7-9,few,TGTGCCAGCAGCGGGACAGAGAATCAGCCCCAGCATTTT,CASSGTENQPQHF
NA,TRBJ1-2,TRBV30,NA,TGTGCCTGGATGGGAGGTTCCCCCACGGGTGGCTACACCTTC,CAWMGGSPTGGYTF
NA,TRBJ1-2,TRBV2,NA,TGTGCCAGCAAGGAGGGATCGGACTATGGCTACACCTTC,CASKEGSDYGYTF
NA,TRBJ2-5,TRBV2,once,TGTGCCAGCATTCCCAGGGGCCGAGAGACCCAGTACTTC,CASIPRGRETQYF
TRBD2,TRBJ2-3,TRBV13,NA,TGTGCCAGCAGCTTTAGCGGGAGTTTAGATACGCAGTATTTT,CASSFSGSLDTQYF
NA,TRBJ2-5,TRBV7-7,few,TGTGCTAGCAGCTTAGTTGCGTATGGGGAGACCCAGTACTTC,CASSLVAYGETQYF
TRBD2,TRBJ2-1,TRBV10-2,few,TGCGCCGCGGCGGGGGGGAGCTCCTACAATGAGCAGTTCTTC,CAAAGGSSYNEQFF
TRBD1,TRBJ2-7,TRBV14,NA,TGTGCCAGCAGCCAAGGGACGGGACAGGGGTACGAGCAGTACTTC,CASSQGTGQGYEQYF
TRBD2,TRBJ2-3,TRBV27,few,TGTGCCAGCAGCCGGTTGTTAAGCGGGGGAACAGATACGCAGTATTTT,CASSRLLSGGTDTQYF
TRBD1,TRBJ2-7,TRBV5-1,NA,TGCGCCAGCAGCTTAGACCGGGACAGATACGAGCAGTACTTC,CASSLDRDRYEQYF
NA,TRBJ2-1,TRBV7-2,NA,TGTGCCAGCAGCCATGGACAGACCAAGCTCGATGAGCAGTTCTTC,CASSHGQTKLDEQFF
TRBD1,TRBJ1-2,TRBV19,NA,TGTGCCAGTAGTATCCGGGACAGGCCCCGGGATGACTATGGCTACACCTTC,CASSIRDRPRDDYGYTF
TRBD1,TRBJ1-6,TRBV29-1,NA,TGCAGCCCCCGGGACAGTCATAATTCACCCCTCCACTTT,CSPRDSHNSPLHF
TRBD1,TRBJ2-5,TRBV2,NA,TGTGCCAGCAGTGAAATTAGGGAGACAGGGCGGGAGACCCAGTACTTC,CASSEIRETGRETQYF
NA,TRBJ2-7,TRBV27,NA,TGTGCCAGCAACCCTGGGCGATGGGTCAACTCTATCGAGCAGTACTTC,CASNPGRWVNSIEQYF
NA,TRBJ2-3,TRBV6-1,NA,TGTGCCAGCAGTGAAGATCAAGGCAGCACAGATACGCAGTATTTT,CASSEDQGSTDTQYF
NA,TRBJ2-1,TRBV9,NA,TGTGCCAGCAGCGACATCTCGTATGAGCAGTTCTTC,CASSDISYEQFF
TRBD1,TRBJ2-5,TRBV15,NA,TGTGCCACCAGCCCGGGACAGGGAGTCTCCTCCCAAGAGACCCAGTACTTC,CATSPGQGVSSQETQYF
TRBD1,TRBJ2-7,TRBV4-1,NA,TGCGCCAGCAGCCAAGCAGGGGGATCCTACGAGCAGTACTTC,CASSQAGGSYEQYF
TRBD2,TRBJ2-5,TRBV5-6,NA,TGTGCCAGCAGCGAACCCCAGCGGGGGGGCCCAGAGACCCAGTACTTC,CASSEPQRGGPETQYF
NA,TRBJ1-1,TRBV5-1,NA,TGCGCCAGCAGCTGGATGCTCGGACGGGGAGAAAACACTGAAGCTTTCTTT,CASSWMLGRGENTEAFF
NA,TRBJ1-1,TRBV11-2,few,TGTGCCAGCAGCTTGGGCATGCAAGTGAACACTGAAGCTTTCTTT,CASSLGMQVNTEAFF
NA,TRBJ2-1,TRBV7-9,NA,TGTGCCAGCAGCTCCTCCGGCAGGGACCCAAATGAGCAGTTCTTC,CASSSSGRDPNEQFF
NA,TRBJ1-6,TRBV19,NA,TGTGCCAGTAGTCCAGGGAATTATAATTCACCCCTCCACTTT,CASSPGNYNSPLHF
NA,TRBJ2-3,TRBV15,NA,TGTGCCACCCGGCCTGAGGATTTCACAGATACGCAGTATTTT,CATRPEDFTDTQYF
NA,TRBJ2-1,TRBV6-5,NA,TGTGCCAGCAGGCGCCAGGGCGATGAGCAGTTCTTC,CASRRQGDEQFF
NA,TRBJ1-2,TRBV6-1,NA,TGTGCCAGCAGTGGTCGACAACCTAACTATGGCTACACCTTC,CASSGRQPNYGYTF
TRBD2,TRBJ2-7,TRBV10-3,NA,TGTGCCATCAGTGAGCACCTAGCGGGGACGCCCTACGAGCAGTACTTC,CAISEHLAGTPYEQYF
NA,TRBJ2-1,TRBV6-6,NA,TGTGCCAGCAGTTACGGGGGCCCCAGCTCCTACAATGAGCAGTTCTTC,CASSYGGPSSYNEQFF
TRBD1,TRBJ2-4,TRBV7-9,NA,TGTGCCAGCAGCTCCCGACAGGGGTTAGCCAAAAACATTCAGTACTTC,CASSSRQGLAKNIQYF
NA,TRBJ2-2,TRBV6-6,NA,TGTGCCAGCAGTTGGACAGCAAACACCGGGGAGCTGTTTTTT,CASSWTANTGELFF
NA,TRBJ2-6,TRBV29-1,NA,TGCAGCGTTGGTTCCAGGGTGACTGGGGCCAACGTCCTGACTTTC,CSVGSRVTGANVLTF
NA,TRBJ1-2,TRBV7-9,few,TGTGCCAGCAGCTTAGCAGTCCGAGACGGCTACACCTTC,CASSLAVRDGYTF
NA,TRBJ2-5,TRBV9,few,TGTGCCAGCAGCGTAGTTAGTGCGGAGACCCAGTACTTC,CASSVVSAETQYF
TRBD1,TRBJ2-2,TRBV5-1,NA,TGCGCCAGCAGAGCTCCGGGACAGGGGAACACCGGGGAGCTGTTTTTT,CASRAPGQGNTGELFF
TRBD1,TRBJ1-2,TRBV30,few,TGTGCCTTCCATACAGGGGAGGAGGGCTACACCTTC,CAFHTGEEGYTF
NA,TRBJ2-5,TRBV4-2,NA,TGTGCCAGCAGCCAACCGGGCCCCTTCCAAGAGACCCAGTACTTC,CASSQPGPFQETQYF
NA,TRBJ1-2,TRBV5-6,NA,TGTGCCAGCAGCTTGGGGCGACACTACACCTTC,CASSLGRHYTF
NA,TRBJ2-3,TRBV29-1,NA,TGCAGCGCCATGGGGCCTTGGGGCACAGATACGCAGTATTTT,CSAMGPWGTDTQYF
NA,TRBJ1-5,TRBV25-1,NA,TGTGCCAGCAGTCGGAGTGAGGGCAATCAGCCCCAGCATTTT,CASSRSEGNQPQHF
TRBD1,TRBJ1-1,TRBV5-1,NA,TGCGCCAGCAGCTTGGGTAACAGGGGCGAGAACACTGAAGCTTTCTTT,CASSLGNRGENTEAFF
NA,TRBJ1-1,TRBV4-1,few,TGCGCCAGCAGCCAAGCGGTCACTCCTGAAGCTTTCTTT,CASSQAVTPEAFF
NA,TRBJ2-1,TRBV19,NA,TGTGCCAGTAGTACCCAGGGGAATGAGCAGTTCTTC,CASSTQGNEQFF
TRBD2,TRBJ2-3,TRBV19,few,TGTGCCAGTAGTATAGGACTAGCAGCGGATACGCAGTATTTT,CASSIGLAADTQYF
NA,TRBJ2-1,TRBV27,NA,TGTGCCAGCAGTTTACTGTCCGATGGTGAGCAGTTCTTC,CASSLLSDGEQFF
NA,TRBJ2-1,TRBV19,NA,TGTGCCAGTAGTATGCACCCCTACAATGAGCAGTTCTTC,CASSMHPYNEQFF
TRBD1,TRBJ1-1,TRBV5-1,few,TGCGCCAGCAGCCAACAGGGGCGCCCTGAAGCTTTCTTT,CASSQQGRPEAFF
NA,TRBJ1-4,TRBV4-1,NA,TGCGCCAGCAGCCAAGGGGAGTCAAGCCATGAAAAACTGTTTTTT,CASSQGESSHEKLFF
TRBD2,TRBJ2-1,TRBV6-5,once,TGTGCCAGCAGTATTTCTAGCGGGGGGGCAAATGAGCAGTTCTTC,CASSISSGGANEQFF
NA,TRBJ1-2,TRBV12-5,NA,TGTGCTAGTGGTATGGGACCGCTGTTAGCTAACTATGGCTACACCTTC,CASGMGPLLANYGYTF
NA,TRBJ2-2,TRBV6-4,once,TGTGCCAGCAGTAGGGGGACCGGGGAGCTGTTTTTT,CASSRGTGELFF
NA,TRBJ1-2,TRBV29-1,NA,TGCAGCGCCATCTCGAACAGCCTCTATGGCTACACCTTC,CSAISNSLYGYTF
NA,TRBJ2-3,TRBV30,NA,TGTGCCTGGAGTAGTTATACGCAGTATTTT,CAWSSYTQYF
TRBD1,TRBJ1-2,TRBV19,NA,TGTGCCAGTATGGGGGACAGCCACTATGGCTACACCTTC,CASMGDSHYGYTF
NA,TRBJ1-2,TRBV10-3,NA,TGTGCCATCAGTGAGGGGGCAGGCGATGGCTACACCTTC,CAISEGAGDGYTF